Sequencing of this T cell receptor (beta chain) was carried out in a study of PD-1 blockade in mismatch repair-deficient tumors. Study results and limitations: Tumor-resident clones, often undetectable pretreatment in blood, expanded then contracted after pembrolizumab.

CDR3 length: 15 residues. V was cut by 4 bases and J by 0 bases, with 7 bases left in between. Germline CDR1 SGHAT, CDR2 FQNNGV. The protocol was immunoSEQ multiplex PCR, while the TCRdb copy is restricted to in-frame clones and leaves out a portion. The sample carries tens of thousands of clones, roughly 80% recorded once. This clone appeared a single time. Its antigen is unknown. Mismatch repair deficiency was confirmed in all patients, by PCR or immunohistochemistry. TCR sequencing covered a few patients who responded to pembrolizumab. This receptor was identified in an adult with mismatch repair-deficient cancer. Sequenced material: peripheral blood, taken 44 weeks after starting pembrolizumab. V is TRBV11-2 and J is TRBJ2-6; D is perhaps TRBD1 or TRBD2 (5 bases each). The DNA of the CDR3 is TGTGCCAGCAGCTCAGGGAGCTCTGGGGCCAACGTCCTGACTTTC. Its protein product is CASSSGSSGANVLTF. Supplemented by reference TRBV11-2 and TRBJ2-6, the full variable domain reads EAGVAQSPRYKIIEKRQSVAFWCNPISGHATLYWYQQILGQGPKLLIQFQNNGVVDDSQLPKDRFSAERLKGVDSTLKIQPAKLEDSAVYLCASSSGSSGANVLTFGAGSRLTVL.